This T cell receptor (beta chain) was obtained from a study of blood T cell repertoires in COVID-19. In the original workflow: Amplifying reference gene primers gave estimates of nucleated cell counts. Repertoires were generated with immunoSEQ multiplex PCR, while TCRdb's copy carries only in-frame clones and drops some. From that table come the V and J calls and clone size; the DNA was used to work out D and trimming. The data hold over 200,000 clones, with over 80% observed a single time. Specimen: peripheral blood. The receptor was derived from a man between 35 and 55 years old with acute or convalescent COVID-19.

The CDR3 loop is CASSPRKENYGYTF. The DNA for the CDR3 is TGTGCCAGCTCACCGAGGAAAGAGAACTATGGCTACACCTTC. J is TRBJ1-2 and V is TRBV18; D is ambiguous. Trimming stripped 3 bases from V and 2 bases from J, with 10 bases between. Germline V gene data show CDR1 as KGHSH and CDR2 as LQKENI. The CDR3 totals 14 residues.